Sequencing of this T cell receptor (beta chain) was carried out in a study of shared clonotypes between healthy human individuals. Sequenced by immunoSEQ multiplex PCR; TCRdb stores in-frame clones only, minus some. The sample holds a few million clones, more than 80% seen once. This TCR was recovered from a man aged 18-30 years in good health. Some clones in this sample may be carry-over from other donors' samples. Sequencing used naive CD4+ T cells from PBMCs. Indicated subset: CD45RA+ positively selected.

CDR3 region: CASSSGGRMDTQYF. In nucleotides, the CDR3 is TGTGCCAGCAGCTCCGGCGGGAGGATGGATACGCAGTATTTT. The chain couples TRBV7-2 to TRBJ2-3; 8 bases are shared with TRBD2. The CDR3 length is 14 residues. After removal of 4 bases from V and 6 bases from J, the junction contained 6 bases not matched to a gene. Germline CDR1 and CDR2: SGHTA and FQGNSA.